This T cell receptor beta chain was sequenced during a study of T cell responses to AZD1222 COVID-19 vaccine (dated by TCRdb to the early 2020s). Looking at the study overall: AZD1222 recipients whose second dose came at about 4 weeks and those whose second dose came at about 12 weeks were combined into one group, since spike-specific TCR depth and breadth did not differ between the two schedules. A total of 233 trial participants underwent TCR sequencing, of whom 207 had received two doses of AZD1222 and around 25 had received two doses of the MenACWY control vaccine. Enrollment into the trials was organized by age into subgroups of 18-55, 56-69 and 70-plus years, and those subgroups contained approximately 150, 30 and 60 TCR-sequenced participants, respectively. Overall study outcomes, separate from this receptor: A significant rise in spike-specific TCR breadth and depth was observed after two AZD1222 doses relative to day 0 and relative to MenACWY recipients. Only five or six AZD1222 recipients were SARS-CoV-2 seropositive at baseline, limiting conclusions about previously exposed vaccinees. CD4 TCRs associated with the vaccine covered the entire spike protein, and the dominant responses were in regions 160-218 and 743-854. Most participants were white British and females outnumbered males, and the authors suggested that clonal diversity may have been underestimated. Reportedly, close to half of the unique spike-specific TCRs recognized epitopes lying outside the regions that are mutated in the B.1.351 and B.1.1.7 variants. No day 14 peak-response samples were available, so repertoires were characterized only after the peak T cell response. The 56-69-year group was small, and its depth increase did not reach significance, likely because of low power.

The CDR3 regions of human TCRbeta chains were analyzed by immunosequencing. Concerning the study's data processing: Repertoire TCRs were checked for matches against a reference library of SARS-CoV-2-specific TCRs that had been generated using the MIRA antigen-specificity platform. Breadth meant the fraction of unique TCRs that were SARS-CoV-2-associated, whereas depth meant the fraction of total T cells that were SARS-CoV-2-associated. Using the MIRA data, every spike-specific TCR was mapped to the spike region that the TCR reacted to and assigned to either a CD4 or a CD8 class. Log10-transformed breadth and depth values were compared by one-way ANOVA with Sidak's multiple comparisons tests. TCRdb's version of the immuneACCESS table is confined to in-frame rearrangements and falls short of the full clone set. An unresolved V gene accounts for under half of the shortfall where checked; the remainder is of unknown origin. V and J calls and clone size are those listed in that table; D and trimming were worked out from the DNA. A total of approximately 140,000 clones appear in this sample, around 90% of them only once. The ten largest clones capture more than 2.5% of the sample.

In regard to this clone: Its antigen specificity is not known. Per-base qualities were not stored, and no clone one base away is much larger.

In light of the paper, this sample's time point label describes: baseline before first vaccination. Vaccinee samples were obtained from the UK trials COV001 and COV002, which included a single-blind randomized controlled phase 2/3 trial of AZD1222 (ChAdOx1 nCoV-19) in healthy adults. Trial participant PBMC samples were collected at day 0 and day 28 after the second dose for TCRbeta chain sequencing. The germline V gene sets CDR1 to SGDLS and CDR2 to YYNGEE. The CDR3 holds 23 amino acids from the cysteine to the phenylalanine. The DNA shown is the 69-base CDR3, in frame from base 1. The germline V end is reduced by 3 bases and the J end by 4 bases; junction bases left unmatched: 23.

This specimen consisted of peripheral blood, obtained on day 0 of AZD1222 vaccination. This chain joins TRBV9 to TRBJ2-1, and 15 junctional nucleotides match TRBD2. The sequence came from an adult in good health. The nucleotide sequence reads as follows: TGTGCCAGCAGCGCCAGGGTGGGACTAGCGGGAGGAACAGTCCGGGGGGCTTACAATGAGCAGTTCTTC. Translated, it reads CASSARVGLAGGTVRGAYNEQFF.